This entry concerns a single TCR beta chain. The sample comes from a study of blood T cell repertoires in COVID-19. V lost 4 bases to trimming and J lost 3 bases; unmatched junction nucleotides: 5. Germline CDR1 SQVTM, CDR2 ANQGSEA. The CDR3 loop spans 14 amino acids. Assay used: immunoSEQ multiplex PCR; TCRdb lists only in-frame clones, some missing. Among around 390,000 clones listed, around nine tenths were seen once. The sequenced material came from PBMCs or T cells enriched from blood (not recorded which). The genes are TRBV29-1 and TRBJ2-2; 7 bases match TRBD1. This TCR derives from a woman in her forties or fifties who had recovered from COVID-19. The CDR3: CSVAETGYTGELFF. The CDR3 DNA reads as TGCAGCGTTGCGGAGACAGGGTACACCGGGGAGCTGTTTTTT.